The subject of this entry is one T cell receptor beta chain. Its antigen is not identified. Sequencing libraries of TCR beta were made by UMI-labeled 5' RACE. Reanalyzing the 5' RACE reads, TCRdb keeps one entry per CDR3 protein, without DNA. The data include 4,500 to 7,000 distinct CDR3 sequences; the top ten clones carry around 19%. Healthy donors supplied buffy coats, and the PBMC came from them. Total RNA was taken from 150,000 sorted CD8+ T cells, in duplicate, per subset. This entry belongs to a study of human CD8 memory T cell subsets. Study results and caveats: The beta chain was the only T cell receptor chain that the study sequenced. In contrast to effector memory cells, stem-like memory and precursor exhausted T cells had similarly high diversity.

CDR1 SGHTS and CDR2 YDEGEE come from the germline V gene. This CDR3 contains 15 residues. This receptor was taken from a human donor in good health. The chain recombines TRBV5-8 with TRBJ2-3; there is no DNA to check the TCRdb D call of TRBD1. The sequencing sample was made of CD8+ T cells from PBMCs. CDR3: CASLRDKSNTDTQYF.